The text below deals with one T cell receptor (beta chain). Study processing details: Scientists estimated how many nucleated cells there were by amplifying reference gene primers. Sequencing used immunoSEQ multiplex PCR; TCRdb keeps in-frame clones, though not all of them. The DNA was the basis for D and trimming; V, J and clone size are from that table. The sample includes roughly 270,000 clones, roughly 88% of them seen just once. Trimming took off 4 bases at V and 3 bases at J, with 10 bases between the two ends. The CDR3 sequence is 13 residues long. Germline CDR1 SGHRS, CDR2 YFSETQ. The data are from a study of blood T cell repertoires in COVID-19. Study at large: Samples of COVID-19 (acute and convalescent) were obtained from the United States, Italy and Spain. PBMCs, B-cell-depleted T cells, or T cells provided the cDNA or gDNA that made up the material.

This chain uses TRBV5-1 with TRBJ1-1; the D is unclear. The sequence derives from a man aged 18 to 35 with active or convalescent COVID-19. Sequences were obtained from peripheral blood. The CDR3 nucleotides read TGCGCCAGCAGCGTGGACCCGGACACTGAAGCTTTCTTT. This sequence encodes CASSVDPDTEAFF.